This T cell receptor beta chain was observed in a study of blood T cell repertoires in COVID-19. Method: immunoSEQ multiplex PCR; TCRdb's copy keeps in-frame clones and lacks some. The repertoire holds some 250,000 clones, with 88% as singletons. V lost 0 bases and J 4 bases, leaving 15 bases between the germline ends. Per the germline V gene, CDR1 is MGHRA and CDR2 is YSYEKL. The CDR3 runs to 16 residues. Material: peripheral blood. The TCR originated in a human donor in a cohort sampled during active COVID-19. V usage is TRBV4-1 and J usage is TRBJ1-2; D is uncertain. The CDR3 here is CASSQDAGGEIYGYTF. The CDR3 DNA follows: TGCGCCAGCAGCCAAGATGCGGGAGGAGAAATCTATGGCTACACCTTC.